The 16 T cell receptor beta chains below all came from one sample that was sequenced in a study of human versus mouse CDR3 diversity and MHC coevolution (dated by TCRdb to about 2017). The library was made by the immunoSEQ multiplex PCR assay. TCRdb holds this immuneACCESS table with in-frame rearrangements only. Some clones are missing; in checked studies, unresolved V genes explain under half, and the rest has no known cause. Here the sample has some 82,000 clones; about 93% occur a single time. Clones ranked in the top ten supply 1.1% to 1.5% of the sample. The sequencing input was naive CD4+ T cells from blood. In light of the paper, this sample's cell subset or site label describes: CD45RO-negative CD62L-positive naive CD4 T cells. These receptors came from a person aged 30 to 69 in good health.

The CDR3 DNA reads TGTGCCATCATTGACGGGTTTAGGGGCACTGAAGCTTTCTTT. Protein: CAIIDGFRGTEAFF. The chain combines TRBV10-3 with TRBJ1-1, with a weak D call TRBD1 (5 bases). This CDR3 contains 14 residues. Germline assignment: CDR1 ENHRY and CDR2 SYGVKD. V lost 7 bases and J lost 4, with 16 bases in between.

J is TRBJ2-7 and V is TRBV28; perhaps TRBD1 as D (6 bases). The V gene lost 6 bases and the J gene lost 1 base, with 16 bases spanning the gap. The CDR3 loop spans 15 amino acids. The V gene's germline CDR1 is MDHEN and CDR2 SYDVKM. The CDR3 sequence: CASSSTGPRSYEQYF. The DNA of the CDR3 is TGTGCCAGCAGCTCCACAGGGCCGAGGTCCTACGAGCAGTACTTC.

The sample holds a few counts of this clone. The chain joins TRBV10-3 to TRBJ1-1, with 9 bases aligning to TRBD1. The germline CDR1 and CDR2 sequences are ENHRY and SYGVKD. CDR3 length equals 14 residues. Trimming removed 5 bases from V and 4 bases from J; junction bases left unmatched: 5. The CDR3 reads CAISKDRGSTEAFF. The CDR3 DNA reads TGTGCCATCAGTAAGGACAGGGGTAGCACTGAAGCTTTCTTT.

The V call is TRBV5-1, the J call TRBJ2-2; D perhaps matches TRBD1 (6 bases). The germline CDR1 and CDR2 sequences are SGHRS and YFSETQ. The V and J ends lost 4 bases and 0 bases respectively, with 13 bases between them. The CDR3 covers 16 residues. In DNA, the CDR3 is TGCGCCAGCAGCCTGAGGGACACTTCGAACACCGGGGAGCTGTTTTTT. This sequence encodes CASSLRDTSNTGELFF.

This clone was counted a single time. The genes are TRBV18 and TRBJ1-4; no definite D call. Germline loops: CDR1 KGHSH, CDR2 LQKENI. The CDR3 runs 13 residues. Trimming took 3 bases from V and 7 from J, leaving 9 bases between them. The CDR3 region has the DNA TGTGCCAGCTCACCGGCGCAGGCTGAAAAACTGTTTTTT. Its protein is CASSPAQAEKLFF.

V is TRBV7-9 and J is TRBJ2-7; a weak D match, TRBD1 (6 bases). V lost 0 bases and J 3 bases, leaving 9 bases between the germline ends. The CDR3 contains 14 residues. Looked up from germline, CDR1 is SEHNR and CDR2 is FQNEAQ (reference sequence). The CDR3 sequence: CASSLAVDSYEQYF. The CDR3 DNA reads as TGTGCCAGCAGCTTAGCCGTGGACAGCTACGAGCAGTACTTC.

This sequence joins TRBV5-5 and TRBJ1-4, with 9 positions matching TRBD1. The CDR3 runs to 14 residues. J was trimmed by 8 bases and V by 4 bases; bases with no gene match: 6. Germline assignment: CDR1 SGHKS and CDR2 YYEKEE (reference sequence). The CDR3 sequence: CASSIQGALEKLFF. The CDR3 DNA sequence: TGTGCCAGCAGCATACAGGGGGCTTTAGAAAAACTGTTTTTT.

J is TRBJ2-7 and V is TRBV28; possible D gene TRBD1, 6 bases. Germline lookup yields CDR1 MDHEN and CDR2 SYDVKM. Trimming cost V 2 bases and J 4 bases, with 9 bases left between them. This CDR3 region has 13 residues. The CDR3 reads CASSLVQGYEQYF. The CDR3 nucleotides read TGTGCCAGCAGTTTAGTACAGGGATACGAGCAGTACTTC.

The chain employs TRBV7-2 and TRBJ1-5, with D possibly TRBD1 on 6 matching bases. Trimming removed 5 bases at V and 2 bases at J, with 16 bases between. The CDR3 runs 16 residues. The germline CDR1 and CDR2 sequences are SGHTA and FQGNSA. As DNA, the CDR3 is TGTGCCAGCAGCATCGGCGGGGGCCGGGGCAATCAGCCCCAGCATTTT. Translating it yields CASSIGGGRGNQPQHF.

The chain has TRBV6-1 and TRBJ1-1, with a weak D call TRBD1 (5 bases). Trimming shortened V by 0 bases and J by 3 bases, and 20 bases separated the two germline ends. The germline V gene encodes CDR1 MNHNS and CDR2 SASEGT. The CDR3 is made up of 18 amino acids. The CDR3 loop reads CASSEAGGLNGLDTEAFF. In nucleotides, the CDR3 is TGTGCCAGCAGTGAAGCGGGGGGTCTTAATGGTTTGGACACTGAAGCTTTCTTT.

Here the CDR3 reads CASSQDRGANGYGYTF. The CDR3, as DNA: TGCGCCAGCAGCCAAGATCGGGGGGCAAATGGCTATGGCTACACCTTC. The rearrangement uses TRBV4-3 and TRBJ1-2; D perhaps matches TRBD1 (6 bases). The CDR3 has 16 residues. Trimming removed 0 bases at V and 4 bases at J, with 15 bases between. The germline gives CDR1 LGHNA, CDR2 YSLEER.

V and J are TRBV10-3 and TRBJ2-1, with 7 positions matching TRBD1. V was pared by 10 bases and J by 9 bases, with 6 bases of the junction left unmatched. The CDR3 runs to 11 residues. Germline V gene lookup returns CDR1 ENHRY and CDR2 SYGVKD. The DNA of the CDR3 is TGTGCCACACAGGGGATCGGTGAGCAGTTCTTC. Encoded protein: CATQGIGEQFF.

The chain links TRBV2 to TRBJ1-1; TRBD1 agrees at 10 bases. The germline CDR1 and CDR2 sequences are SNHLY and FYNNEI. This CDR3 is built from 14 residues. Germline trimming cut 7 bases from V and 7 bases from J; bases unmatched to any gene: 9. The CDR3 DNA reads as TGTGCCAGCAAGAGGGACAGGGGACTTATTGAAGCTTTCTTT. It specifies CASKRDRGLIEAFF.

The rearrangement uses TRBV5-6 and TRBJ1-2; tentatively, D is TRBD1 (5 bases). The CDR3 has 11 residues. V gave up 10 bases and J gave up 8 bases, with 15 bases separating them. The germline V gene encodes CDR1 SGHDT and CDR2 YYEEEE. The CDR3: CAGPGADGYTF. CDR3 nucleotide sequence: TGTGCCGGTCCTGGGGCTGACGGCTACACCTTC.

The rearrangement uses TRBV7-2 and TRBJ2-1, with TRBD2 identical over 11 bases. The CDR3 length is 14 residues. Germline lookup yields CDR1 SGHTA and CDR2 FQGNSA. The junction had 6 bases not matched to a gene; V was cut back by 10 bases and J by 4 bases. Here the CDR3 reads CATKTSGDYNEQFF. The DNA of the CDR3 is TGTGCCACTAAGACTAGCGGGGATTACAATGAGCAGTTCTTC.

The chain has TRBV7-9 and TRBJ2-2; D not certain. V was clipped by 1 base and J by 0 bases, with 6 bases between them. Germline assignment: CDR1 SEHNR and CDR2 FQNEAQ (reference sequence). This CDR3 is 15 amino acids long. The CDR3 nucleotides are TGTGCCAGCAGCTTAGGAACAGCGAACACCGGGGAGCTGTTTTTT. As protein: CASSLGTANTGELFF.